Following are 20 T cell receptor beta chains from one sample sequenced in a study of blood T cell repertoires in COVID-19. The repertoire was sequenced with immunoSEQ multiplex PCR; TCRdb's copy has only in-frame clones and lacks some. The data contain 210,000 or so clones, about 77% of them singletons. Sample: peripheral blood. The receptor source for this set is a woman of 80 years or more with active or convalescent COVID-19.

The V gene is TRBV4-3, the J gene TRBJ2-1; 10 nucleotides agree with TRBD1. The J segment lost 7 bases and the V segment lost 1 base, leaving 10 bases of the junction unmatched. CDR3 length equals 17 residues. CDR1 and CDR2 from the germline V gene are LGHNA and YSLEER. DNA of the CDR3: TGCGCCAGCAGCCAAGGCCCGGGACAGGGGATGGGAAATGAGCAGTTCTTC. Protein: CASSQGPGQGMGNEQFF.

There are many counts of this clone. The V and J genes are TRBV28 and TRBJ1-2; 8 bases map to TRBD1. V lost 6 bases to trimming and J lost 8 bases; unmatched junction nucleotides: 14. CDR1 and CDR2 (germline): MDHEN, SYDVKM. The CDR3 extends over 15 amino acids. CDR3 sequence reads: CASRAGDRGVGGYTF. In DNA form, the CDR3 reads TGTGCCAGCAGGGCAGGCGACAGGGGCGTGGGAGGCTACACCTTC.

The chain joins TRBV11-2 to TRBJ1-1; TRBD1 aligns across 9 bases. In germline, CDR1 is SGHAT, CDR2 FQNNGV. The CDR3 has 14 residues. Trimming removed 4 bases from V and 5 bases from J; junction bases left unmatched: 5. This CDR3 reads CASSYRQGGTEAFF. DNA of the CDR3: TGTGCCAGCAGCTACCGACAGGGGGGAACTGAAGCTTTCTTT.

This clone has only a few counts. The chain recombines TRBV15 with TRBJ1-6; D unresolved. The V end was cut by 3 bases, the J end by 10 bases, with 22 bases between. Germline CDR1 reads LNHNV; CDR2 reads YYDKDF (reference sequence). This CDR3 contains 17 residues. The CDR3 spells CATSRWYVHSRGSPLHF. CDR3 coding DNA: TGTGCCACCAGCAGGTGGTACGTCCATTCCAGAGGATCACCCCTCCACTTT.

The V and J genes are TRBV11-3 and TRBJ2-3; TRBD1 matches at 7 bases. The CDR3 is 17 residues long. From germline, CDR1 is SGHNT and CDR2 YENEEA. V was clipped by 1 base and J by 0 bases; unmatched bases: 7. CDR3 amino acids: CASSLGATGLSTDTQYF. CDR3 DNA: TGTGCCAGCAGCTTAGGAGCGACAGGGCTAAGCACAGATACGCAGTATTTT.

This clone was counted once. V and J are TRBV27 and TRBJ1-6, with 10 nucleotides matching TRBD1. The germline gives CDR1 MNHEY, CDR2 SMNVEV (reference sequence). This CDR3 is 14 amino acids long. V shed 6 bases and J 7 bases; nucleotides not matched to a gene: 3. The CDR3, as DNA: TGTGCCAGCAGGGGGGGACAGGGGAATTCACCCCTCCACTTT. This translates into CASRGGQGNSPLHF.

The chain carries TRBV18 and TRBJ2-4; D perhaps matches TRBD1 (8 bases). The CDR3 is made up of 15 amino acids. Germline V gene data show CDR1 as KGHSH and CDR2 as LQKENI. Trimming took off 1 base at V and 8 bases at J, with 15 bases between the two ends. CDR3 sequence: CASSPRQGAGDIQYF. CDR3 DNA sequence: TGTGCCAGCTCACCACGTCAGGGGGCGGGAGACATTCAGTACTTC.

The rearrangement uses TRBV5-4 and TRBJ2-2, with a weak D call TRBD1 (5 bases). The CDR3 has 14 amino acids. Germline values: CDR1 SGHNT, CDR2 YYREEE (reference sequence). Trimming removed 7 bases at V and 6 bases at J, with 16 bases between. The CDR3 protein is CASSRASKPGELFF. The CDR3 DNA is TGTGCCAGCTCCAGGGCTAGTAAACCCGGGGAGCTGTTTTTT.

As DNA, the CDR3 is TGTGCCAGCAGCCGGAGACAGTCCCCGAACTATGGCTACACCTTC. The encoded protein is CASSRRQSPNYGYTF. The gene calls are TRBV7-8 and TRBJ1-2; a possible D gene is TRBD1 (5 bases). This CDR3 contains 15 residues. CDR1 is SGHVS, CDR2 FQNEAQ, per germline. The V and J ends lost 5 bases and 2 bases respectively, with 15 bases between them.

The J gene is TRBJ2-1, the V gene TRBV6-6; 8 bases are shared with TRBD2. Germline CDR1 is MNHNY and CDR2 is SVGAGI (reference sequence). There are 18 residues in the CDR3. Germline trimming cut 5 bases from V and 5 bases from J; bases unmatched to any gene: 17. The CDR3 DNA reads TGTGCCAGCAGTCCCCTGGGGCCGGGGGGGCCCGGGGACAATGAGCAGTTCTTC. This codes for CASSPLGPGGPGDNEQFF.

The V call is TRBV15, the J call TRBJ1-1, with D possibly matching TRBD1 (5 bases). Germline V CDR1 and CDR2: LNHNV, YYDKDF (reference sequence). V was trimmed by 3 bases and J by 3 bases, leaving 14 bases between them. The CDR3 extends over 15 amino acids. In nucleotides, the CDR3 is TGTGCCACCAGCAGGGAGATCGGGGGGTACACTGAAGCTTTCTTT. The encoded protein is CATSREIGGYTEAFF.

The V gene is TRBV5-4, the J gene TRBJ1-4; TRBD1 is a possible D gene (5 bases). CDR3 size: 18 residues. Trimming removed 0 bases at V and 0 bases at J, with 15 bases between. Germline V gives CDR1 SGHNT, CDR2 YYREEE (reference sequence). The CDR3 region has the DNA TGTGCCAGCAGCTTGGGGGGCGCCGGTGGAGCAACTAATGAAAAACTGTTTTTT. Translation: CASSLGGAGGATNEKLFF.

The rearrangement joins TRBV28 to TRBJ1-2, with a weak D call TRBD1 (6 bases). Germline CDR1 and CDR2: MDHEN and SYDVKM. The CDR3 totals 13 residues. V gave up 3 bases and J gave up 7 bases, with 12 bases separating them. CDR3 sequence reads: CASSFGGASGYTF. For the CDR3, the DNA is TGTGCCAGCAGTTTTGGGGGGGCAAGTGGCTACACCTTC.

The chain employs TRBV5-1 and TRBJ2-1; 8 nucleotides line up with TRBD2. Germline CDR1 reads SGHRS; CDR2 reads YFSETQ. The CDR3 sequence is 16 residues long. The V and J ends lost 3 bases and 2 bases, in that order; junction bases with no gene match: 7. DNA for the CDR3: TGCGCCAGCAGCTCCGGGACTAGTGGTACCTACAATGAGCAGTTCTTC. It codes for CASSSGTSGTYNEQFF. Based on the CDR3 plus reference TRBV5-1 and TRBJ2-1, the full variable domain is KAGVTQTPRYLIKTRGQQVTLSCSPISGHRSVSWYQQTPGQGLQFLFEYFSETQRNKGNFPGRFSGRQFSNSRSEMNVSTLELGDSALYLCASSSGTSGTYNEQFFGPGTRLTVL.

The chain carries TRBV6-2 or TRBV6-3 and TRBJ2-5; 9 positions match TRBD1. Trimming took 5 bases from V and 4 from J; bases not matched to a gene: 2. CDR3 length equals 13 residues. From germline, CDR1 is MNHEY and CDR2 SVGEGT. The CDR3 is CASSRQGGETQYF. For the CDR3, the DNA is TGTGCCAGCAGTCGACAGGGGGGAGAGACCCAGTACTTC.

The chain has TRBV2 and TRBJ2-1; D may be TRBD1 (6 bases). Trimming took 2 bases from V and 7 from J, leaving 15 bases between them. CDR3 length: 15 residues. Germline V gene data show CDR1 as SNHLY and CDR2 as FYNNEI. CDR3 protein: CASSEWNGGANEQFF. CDR3 DNA: TGTGCCAGCAGTGAATGGAATGGGGGCGCGAATGAGCAGTTCTTC.

The chain links TRBV29-1 to TRBJ2-5, with TRBD2 matching over 12 bases. CDR1 and CDR2 from the germline V gene are SQVTM and ANQGSEA. This CDR3 comprises 15 residues. V was clipped by 3 bases and J by 5 bases; unmatched bases: 7. The CDR3 nucleotides are TGCAGCGTTGAGGGTCGACTAGCGGGGGATGAGACCCAGTACTTC. Translated, it gives CSVEGRLAGDETQYF.

This clone appeared a few times. The chain has TRBV2 and TRBJ2-5; 13 bases are a match to TRBD2. V shed 4 bases, J shed 2 bases, and the junction held 4 bases outside the gene matches. The CDR3 loop spans 16 amino acids. CDR1 and CDR2 from the germline V gene are SNHLY and FYNNEI. CDR3 residues: CASSAGTSGAQETQYF. The DNA for the CDR3 is TGTGCCAGCAGTGCGGGGACTAGCGGGGCACAAGAGACCCAGTACTTC.

The rearrangement links TRBV28 to TRBJ2-7, with 10 positions matching TRBD1. The CDR3 is 15 residues long. The V gene's germline CDR1 is MDHEN and CDR2 SYDVKM. The V gene end was trimmed by 6 bases and the J gene end by 3 bases; junction bases not matched to a gene: 8. As DNA, the CDR3 is TGTGCCAGCAGCCTGACCGGGGACAGGGGCTACGAGCAGTACTTC. This codes for CASSLTGDRGYEQYF.

The V call is TRBV15, the J call TRBJ2-7; D possibly corresponds to TRBD1 (5 bases). V was pared by 1 base and J by 6 bases, with 10 bases between. Germline V CDR1 and CDR2: LNHNV, YYDKDF (reference sequence). The CDR3 has 13 residues. The CDR3 protein is CATSRGQGVEQYF. DNA of the CDR3: TGTGCCACCAGCAGAGGGCAAGGGGTCGAGCAGTACTTC.